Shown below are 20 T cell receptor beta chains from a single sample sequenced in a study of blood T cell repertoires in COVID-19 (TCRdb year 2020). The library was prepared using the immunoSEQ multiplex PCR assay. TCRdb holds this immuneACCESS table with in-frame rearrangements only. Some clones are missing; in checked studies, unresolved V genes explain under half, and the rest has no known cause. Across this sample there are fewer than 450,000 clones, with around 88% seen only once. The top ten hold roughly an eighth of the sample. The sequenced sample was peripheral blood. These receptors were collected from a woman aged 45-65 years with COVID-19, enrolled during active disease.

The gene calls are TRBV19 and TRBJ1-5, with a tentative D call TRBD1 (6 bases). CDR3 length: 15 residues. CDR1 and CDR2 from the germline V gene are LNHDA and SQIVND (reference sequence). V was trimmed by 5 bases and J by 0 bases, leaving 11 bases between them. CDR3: CASSGTSYSNQPQHF. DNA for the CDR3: TGTGCCAGTAGTGGGACAAGTTATAGCAATCAGCCCCAGCATTTT.

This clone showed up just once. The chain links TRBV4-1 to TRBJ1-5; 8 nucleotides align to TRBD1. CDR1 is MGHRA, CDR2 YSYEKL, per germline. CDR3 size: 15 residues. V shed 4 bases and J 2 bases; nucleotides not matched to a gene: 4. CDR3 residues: CASSRTGQGNQPQHF. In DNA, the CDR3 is TGCGCCAGCAGCCGGACGGGACAGGGCAATCAGCCCCAGCATTTT.

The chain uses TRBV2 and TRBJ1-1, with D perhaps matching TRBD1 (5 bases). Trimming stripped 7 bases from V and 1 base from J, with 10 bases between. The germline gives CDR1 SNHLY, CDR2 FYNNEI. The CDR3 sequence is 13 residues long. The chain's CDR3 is CASKEGQNTEAFF. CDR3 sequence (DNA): TGTGCCAGCAAGGAGGGGCAGAACACTGAAGCTTTCTTT.

This chain's CDR3 is CASSSNRGLYEQYF. Written as DNA, the CDR3 is TGTGCCAGCAGTTCTAACAGGGGTCTATACGAGCAGTACTTC. This rearrangement joins TRBV27 to TRBJ2-7; 7 bases map to TRBD1. The CDR3 totals 14 residues. J gave up 4 bases and V 4 bases, and 7 bases lay outside the gene matches. Germline CDR1 MNHEY, CDR2 SMNVEV (reference sequence).

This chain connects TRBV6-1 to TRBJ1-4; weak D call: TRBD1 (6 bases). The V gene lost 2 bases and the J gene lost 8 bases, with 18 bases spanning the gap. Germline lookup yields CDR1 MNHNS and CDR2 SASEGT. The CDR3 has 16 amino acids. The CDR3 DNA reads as TGTGCCAGCAGTGAAAGCTTACGGGGGGCCGGCGAAAAACTGTTTTTT. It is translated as CASSESLRGAGEKLFF.

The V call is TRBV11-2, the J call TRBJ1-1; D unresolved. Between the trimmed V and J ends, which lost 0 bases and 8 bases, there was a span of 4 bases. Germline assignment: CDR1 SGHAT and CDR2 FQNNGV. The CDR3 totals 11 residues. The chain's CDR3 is CASSLEIEAFF. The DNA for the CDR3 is TGTGCCAGCAGCTTAGAAATAGAAGCTTTCTTT.

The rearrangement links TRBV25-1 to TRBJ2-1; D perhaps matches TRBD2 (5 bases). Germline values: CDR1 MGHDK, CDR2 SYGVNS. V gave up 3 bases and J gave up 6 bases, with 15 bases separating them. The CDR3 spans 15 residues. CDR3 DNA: TGTGCCAGCAGTGACCCCTCGACTACCCTCAATGAGCAGTTCTTC. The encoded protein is CASSDPSTTLNEQFF.

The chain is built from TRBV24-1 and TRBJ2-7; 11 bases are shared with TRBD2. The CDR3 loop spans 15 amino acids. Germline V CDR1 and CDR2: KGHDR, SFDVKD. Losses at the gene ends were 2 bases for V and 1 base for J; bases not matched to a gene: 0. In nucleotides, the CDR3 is TGTGCCACCAGTGATTCTAGCGGGAGGTCCTACGAGCAGTACTTC. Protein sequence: CATSDSSGRSYEQYF.

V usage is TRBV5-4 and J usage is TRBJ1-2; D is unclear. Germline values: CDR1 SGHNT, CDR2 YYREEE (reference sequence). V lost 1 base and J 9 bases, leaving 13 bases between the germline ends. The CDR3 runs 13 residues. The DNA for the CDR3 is TGTGCCAGCAGCTTGAACGGGATCTACAGCTACACCTTC. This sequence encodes CASSLNGIYSYTF.

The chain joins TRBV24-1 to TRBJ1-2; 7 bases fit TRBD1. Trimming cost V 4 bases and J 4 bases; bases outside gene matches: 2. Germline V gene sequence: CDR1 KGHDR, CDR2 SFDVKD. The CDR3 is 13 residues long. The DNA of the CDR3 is TGTGCCACCAGTGAACCAGGGGGCTATGGCTACACCTTC. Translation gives CATSEPGGYGYTF.

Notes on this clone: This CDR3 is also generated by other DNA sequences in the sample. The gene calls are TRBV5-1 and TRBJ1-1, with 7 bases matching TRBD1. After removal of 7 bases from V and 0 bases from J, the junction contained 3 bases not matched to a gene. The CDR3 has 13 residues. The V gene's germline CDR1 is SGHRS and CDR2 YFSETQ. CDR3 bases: TGCGCCAGCTCGGGACAGCTGAACACTGAAGCTTTCTTT. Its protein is CASSGQLNTEAFF.

In DNA, the CDR3 is TGTGCCAGCAGGGCGGACAGGGGCTCTGGAAACACCATATATTTT. Translating gives CASRADRGSGNTIYF. The chain couples TRBV6-5 to TRBJ1-3; 9 nucleotides agree with TRBD1. V dropped 6 bases and J dropped 0; count of bases not matched to a gene: 3. The CDR3 is 15 residues long. Per the germline V gene, CDR1 is MNHEY and CDR2 is SVGAGI.

DNA of the CDR3: TGTGCCAGCGCGGCAGGGGGTGGCTCTGGAAACACCATATATTTT. As protein: CASAAGGGSGNTIYF. This sequence joins TRBV2 and TRBJ1-3; 7 nucleotides line up with TRBD1. The V gene end was trimmed by 8 bases and the J gene end by 0 bases; junction bases not matched to a gene: 7. From germline, CDR1 is SNHLY and CDR2 FYNNEI. CDR3 size: 15 residues.

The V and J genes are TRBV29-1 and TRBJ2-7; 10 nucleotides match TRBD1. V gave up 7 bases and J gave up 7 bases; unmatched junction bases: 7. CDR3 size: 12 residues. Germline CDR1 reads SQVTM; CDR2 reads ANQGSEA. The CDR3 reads CSAGTGVGEQYF. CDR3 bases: TGCAGCGCAGGGACAGGGGTAGGAGAGCAGTACTTC.

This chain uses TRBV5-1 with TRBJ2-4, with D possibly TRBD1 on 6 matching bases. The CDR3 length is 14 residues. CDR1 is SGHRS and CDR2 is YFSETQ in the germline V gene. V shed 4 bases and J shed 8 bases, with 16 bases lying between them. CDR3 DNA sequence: TGCGCCAGCAGCAAACAGGGCCCGCTGGACATTCAGTACTTC. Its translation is CASSKQGPLDIQYF.

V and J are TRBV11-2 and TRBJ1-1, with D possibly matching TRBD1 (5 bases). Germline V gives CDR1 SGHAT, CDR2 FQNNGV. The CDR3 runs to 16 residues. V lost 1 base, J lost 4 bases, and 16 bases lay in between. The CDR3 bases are TGTGCCAGCAGCTTAGTGGGACGGGGAGGAGGCACTGAAGCTTTCTTT. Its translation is CASSLVGRGGGTEAFF.

The CDR3 coding sequence is TGTGCCAGCAGTCCGCTGGACCGAGGAGGTGAAAAACTGTTTTTT. Translated: CASSPLDRGGEKLFF. The chain combines TRBV27 with TRBJ1-4, with D unresolved. V shed 5 bases and J shed 7 bases, with 17 bases lying between them. CDR3 length: 15 residues. Germline V gene data show CDR1 as MNHEY and CDR2 as SMNVEV (reference sequence).

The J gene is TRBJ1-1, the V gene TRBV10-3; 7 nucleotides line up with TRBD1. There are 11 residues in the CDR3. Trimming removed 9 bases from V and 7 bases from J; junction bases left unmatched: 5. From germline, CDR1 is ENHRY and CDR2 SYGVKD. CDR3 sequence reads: CAIGQASEAFF. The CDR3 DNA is TGTGCCATAGGACAGGCCAGTGAAGCTTTCTTT.

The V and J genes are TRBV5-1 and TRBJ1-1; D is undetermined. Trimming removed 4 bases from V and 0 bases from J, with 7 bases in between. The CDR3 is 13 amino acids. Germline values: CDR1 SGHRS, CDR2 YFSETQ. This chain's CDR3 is CASSGQVNTEAFF. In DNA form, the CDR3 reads TGCGCCAGCAGCGGGCAGGTGAACACTGAAGCTTTCTTT.

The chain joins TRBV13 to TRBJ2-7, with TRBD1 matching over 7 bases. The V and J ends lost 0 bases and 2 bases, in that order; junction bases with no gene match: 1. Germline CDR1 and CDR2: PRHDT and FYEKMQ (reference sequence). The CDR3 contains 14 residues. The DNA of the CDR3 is TGTGCCAGCAGCTTAGGGCAGGGGGCCTACGAGCAGTACTTC. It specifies CASSLGQGAYEQYF.